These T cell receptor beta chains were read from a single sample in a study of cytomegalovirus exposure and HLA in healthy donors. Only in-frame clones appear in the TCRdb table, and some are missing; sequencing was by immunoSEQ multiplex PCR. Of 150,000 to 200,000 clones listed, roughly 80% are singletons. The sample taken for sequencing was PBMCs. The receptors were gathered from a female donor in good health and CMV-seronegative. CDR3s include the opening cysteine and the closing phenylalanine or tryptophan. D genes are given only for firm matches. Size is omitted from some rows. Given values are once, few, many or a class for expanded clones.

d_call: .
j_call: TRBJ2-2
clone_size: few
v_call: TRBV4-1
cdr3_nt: TGCGCCAGCAGCCCGGGGCCTCAGGGGGGTTACACCGGGGAGCTGTTTTTT
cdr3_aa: CASSPGPQGGYTGELFF

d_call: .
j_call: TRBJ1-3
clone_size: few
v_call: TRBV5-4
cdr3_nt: TGTGCCAGCAGCTTGACAGGCTCTGGAAACACCATATATTTT
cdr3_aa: CASSLTGSGNTIYF

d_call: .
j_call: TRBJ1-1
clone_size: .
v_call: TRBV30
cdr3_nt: TGTGCCTGGAGTGTACTACAGGTGGAAGCTTTCTTT
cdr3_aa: CAWSVLQVEAFF

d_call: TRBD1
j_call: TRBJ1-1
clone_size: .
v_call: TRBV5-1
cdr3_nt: TGCGCCAGCAGCTCTCGACAGGGGATGAACACTGAAGCTTTCTTT
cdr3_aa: CASSSRQGMNTEAFF

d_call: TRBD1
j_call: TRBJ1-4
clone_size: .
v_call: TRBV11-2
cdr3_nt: TGTGCCAGCAGCCCGTCACGGGGACAGGGGGAAAAACTGTTTTTT
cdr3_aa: CASSPSRGQGEKLFF

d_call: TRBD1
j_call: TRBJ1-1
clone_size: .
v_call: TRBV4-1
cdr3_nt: TGCGCCAGCAGCTCCCGGACAGGGGGCACGTGGGAAGCTTTCTTT
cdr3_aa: CASSSRTGGTWEAFF

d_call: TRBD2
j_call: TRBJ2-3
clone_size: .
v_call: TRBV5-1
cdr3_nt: TGCGCCAGCAGCCCGGGGACTAGCGGGAGTGGAGATACGCAGTATTTT
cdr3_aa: CASSPGTSGSGDTQYF

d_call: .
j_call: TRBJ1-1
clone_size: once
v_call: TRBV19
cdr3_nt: TGTGCCAGTAGTATTCGGGGGACGGTAAACACTGAAGCTTTCTTT
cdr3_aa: CASSIRGTVNTEAFF

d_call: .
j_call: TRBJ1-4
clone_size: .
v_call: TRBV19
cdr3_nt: TGTGCCAGTAGTATAGAGAGGAGAGGGACTAATGAAAAACTGTTTTTT
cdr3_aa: CASSIERRGTNEKLFF

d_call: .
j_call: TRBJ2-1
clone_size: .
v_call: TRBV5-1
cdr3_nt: TGCGCCAGCAGCTTGGACGGAGACCCCGGTAATGAGCAGTTCTTC
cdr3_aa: CASSLDGDPGNEQFF